These 29 T cell receptor delta chains share one sample of origin, sequenced in a study of γδ T cells in repeated Plasmodium falciparum infection. Bulk repertoires came from Vgamma9/Vdelta2+ or Vdelta2-negative gammadelta T cells flow-sorted from PBMC. TCRdb reanalysed the multiplex PCR reads with CATT. The repertoire holds under 60,000 delta-chain clones, with roughly 1.5% as singletons. Sample: gamma-delta T cells from blood. The source is a pool of human donors (malaria-infected and uninfected, not separated).

This clone was observed a few times. The protein recorded in TCRdb matches a much larger clone and deviates from this DNA's translation at residue 10, suggesting a read error; the protein here is obtained by translating the DNA. The V call is TRDV1, the J call TRDJ1; TRDD2 might be the D (7 bases). The J gene, not given by TCRdb, was assigned here from a germline match of the nucleotide sequence. Germline V gene data show CDR1 as TSWWSYY and CDR2 as QGS. V lost 3 bases and J lost 4, with 33 bases in between. The CDR3 length is 21 residues. The CDR3 coding sequence is TGTGCTCTTGGGGAGGTATTCCTACCCCCAACGCTGGGGATCAATAGCGATAAACTCATCTTT. Protein: CALGEVFLPPTLGINSDKLIF.

This clone was counted at least ten times. A far more abundant clone sits one base away, making this likely a read error. This same CDR3 is encoded by further DNA sequences in the sample. This chain links TRDV1 with TRDJ1; 7 nucleotides match TRDD3. The junction had 24 bases not matched to a gene; V was cut back by 8 bases and J by 0 bases. The CDR3 is 20 residues long. Germline V gene lookup returns CDR1 TSWWSYY and CDR2 QGS. Here the CDR3 DNA reads TGTGCTCTTAGCCCCCTGTCCTGGGGGTCCCCCGGTTGGTACACCGATAAACTCATCTTT. Protein product: CALSPLSWGSPGWYTDKLIF.

This clone was detected a few times. TCRdb's protein for this DNA is that of a much larger clone and differs from the translation at residue 19, likely a read error; the protein shown is the DNA translation. The rearrangement links TRDV1 to TRDJ1, with 13 bases identical to TRDD3. TCRdb offers no J gene call, so here the DNA was matched to germline to obtain one. Germline V gene data show CDR1 as TSWWSYY and CDR2 as QGS. Unmatched junction bases numbered 26, after V lost 1 base and J lost 3 bases. CDR3 length: 24 amino acids. CDR3 in amino acids: CALGERPTSLTGGYAAGYADKLIF. CDR3 nucleotides: TGTGCTCTTGGGGAACGACCTACATCGCTAACTGGGGGATACGCTGCCGGGTACGCCGATAAACTCATCTTT.

This clone has only a few counts. This DNA's translation differs at residue 12 from TCRdb's protein, which comes from a much larger clone; a read error is likely, and the protein shown is translated from the DNA. This chain joins TRDV1 and TRDJ1, with D maybe TRDD3 (6 bases). TCRdb does not report a J gene; here it was assigned by matching the DNA to germline references. Between the trimmed V and J ends, which lost 4 bases and 1 base, there was a span of 28 bases. From germline, CDR1 is TSWWSYY and CDR2 QGS. The CDR3 is made up of 20 amino acids. The CDR3: CALGGPVLGWGEWCTDKLIF. In DNA form, the CDR3 reads TGTGCTCTTGGGGGGCCTGTCCTTGGCTGGGGAGAATGGTGCACCGATAAACTCATCTTT.

This clone was recorded many times. A far larger clone differs by one base, so this is likely a read error. The identical CDR3 is also encoded by other nucleotide sequences in the sample. The chain is built from TRDV1 and TRDJ1; unclear D gene. Germline CDR1 and CDR2: TSWWSYY and QGS. The CDR3 covers 14 residues. The CDR3 spells CALGELIGSDKLIF. The CDR3 DNA reads as TGTGCTCTTGGGGAACTCATCGGGTCCGATAAGCTCATCTTT.

This clone has only a few counts. TCRdb records a much larger clone's protein for this DNA, with a difference at residue 9 that likely arises from a read error; the protein given is the translation of the DNA. The chain employs TRDV1 and TRDJ1; TRDD3 matches 7 bases. Matching the DNA to germline supplied the J gene, which TCRdb does not give. The CDR3 loop spans 18 amino acids. Germline assignment: CDR1 TSWWSYY and CDR2 QGS. J gave up 2 bases and V 2 bases, and 14 bases lay outside the gene matches. The CDR3 loop is CALGEGLVVGYMTDKLIF. The DNA for the CDR3 is TGTGCTCTTGGGGAAGGCCTTGTTGTGGGATACATGACCGATAAACTCATCTTT.

This clone has a handful of counts. TCRdb's entry gives the protein of a much larger clone, which mismatches this DNA's translation at residue 15, likely from a read error; the protein reported here is translated from the DNA. The V call is TRDV1, the J call TRDJ1; 11 bases map to TRDD3. In the absence of a J gene in TCRdb, the DNA was matched to germline to assign it here. This CDR3 has 21 residues. V dropped 0 bases and J dropped 3; count of bases not matched to a gene: 18. The germline CDR1 and CDR2 sequences are TSWWSYY and QGS. CDR3 amino acids: CALGELHPTPDGGYAPDKLIF. CDR3 DNA sequence: TGTGCTCTTGGGGAACTTCACCCTACCCCAGATGGGGGATACGCCCCCGATAAACTCATCTTT.

This clone was counted only a few times. The rearrangement joins TRDV2 to TRDJ1, with 7 bases lining up with TRDD3. V lost 1 base and J lost 0; bases outside the gene matches: 13. Germline CDR1 GEAIGNYY, CDR2 EKD. The CDR3 consists of 18 residues. CDR3 sequence: CACDTVSTGDIYTDKLIF. The CDR3 bases are TGTGCCTGTGACACGGTATCTACTGGGGATATCTACACCGATAAACTCATCTTT.

V and J are TRDV1 and TRDJ1; 10 bases align to TRDD3. Because TCRdb records no J gene, it was assigned here through a match of the DNA to germline. The trim removed 2 bases at V and 0 bases at J, leaving 21 bases unmatched. Per the germline V gene, CDR1 is TSWWSYY and CDR2 is QGS. The CDR3 is made up of 22 amino acids. CDR3 nucleotide sequence: TGTGCTCTTGGGGAAGGCCTCGCGTCCCAACCTTGGGGGATACTGTACACCGATAAACTCATCTTT. This codes for CALGEGLASQPWGILYTDKLIF.

This clone came up a few times. A far larger clone is off by one base, so a read error is likely. The same CDR3 arises from other DNA sequences in this sample as well. The chain combines TRDV1 with TRDJ1, with TRDD3 identical over 10 bases. With 2 bases clipped from V and 8 bases from J, the junction kept 23 bases outside the gene matches. This CDR3 spans 20 amino acids. Germline loops: CDR1 TSWWSYY, CDR2 QGS. Here the CDR3 DNA reads TGTGCTCTTGGGGAAAATTCCTGCGGCCTCCTCCTGTGGGGGATACAGAAACTCATCTTT. This sequence encodes CALGENSCGLLLWGIQKLIF.

This clone has only a few counts. This DNA's translation differs at residue 13 from TCRdb's protein, which comes from a much larger clone; a read error is likely, and the protein shown is translated from the DNA. This chain links TRDV1 with TRDJ1; 12 positions agree with TRDD3. Losses at the gene ends were 2 bases for V and 1 base for J; bases not matched to a gene: 11. The CDR3 has 19 amino acids. Germline V lookup: CDR1 TSWWSYY, CDR2 QGS. The CDR3 reads CALGEGPSVLGDTTDKLIF. The CDR3 DNA sequence: TGTGCTCTTGGGGAAGGGCCTTCGGTACTGGGGGATACCACCGATAAACTCATCTTT.

A word on this clone: TCRdb has a much larger clone's protein, which differs at residue 12 from the translation of this DNA, likely because of a read error; what is shown is the protein translated from the DNA. The chain employs TRDV2 and TRDJ1; TRDD3 agrees at 11 bases. The J gene is not listed in TCRdb, so it was assigned here from a DNA match to germline. The CDR3 extends over 17 amino acids. Germline V gives CDR1 GEAIGNYY, CDR2 EKD. With 2 bases clipped from V and 3 bases from J, the junction kept 10 bases outside the gene matches. The CDR3 DNA reads TGTGCCTGTGACAAACTGGGGGATAAAACTAACGCCGATAAACTCATCTTT. Protein sequence: CACDKLGDKTNADKLIF.

About this clone itself: TCRdb's protein for this DNA is that of a much larger clone and differs from the translation at residue 16, likely a read error; the protein shown is the DNA translation. This chain joins TRDV1 and TRDJ1; the D call may be TRDD2 or TRDD3 (5 bases each). CDR3 length: 18 amino acids. Germline loops: CDR1 TSWWSYY, CDR2 QGS. This CDR3 is CALGDHLRITGTADKPIF. The CDR3 region has the DNA TGTGCTCTTGGGGACCACCTACGTATTACTGGTACTGCCGATAAACCCATCTTT.

Points on this clone: This likely stems from a read error, as it lies one base from a far larger clone. Other DNA sequences in this specimen translate into the identical CDR3. This chain connects TRDV2 to TRDJ1, with 8 bases fitting TRDD3. The J gene was missing in TCRdb and was found by matching the end of the DNA to germline. Per the germline V gene, CDR1 is GEAIGNYY and CDR2 is EKD. The CDR3 is 21 residues long. CDR3 coding DNA: TGTGCCTGCGACACCCTTCCCGGGCTGGGGGACTCCTTGGGAGGAACCGATAAACTCATCTTT. Translated, it gives CACDTLPGLGDSLGGTDKLIF.

This clone was seen more than once but under ten times. This DNA's translation differs at residue 11 from TCRdb's protein, which comes from a much larger clone; a read error is likely, and the protein shown is translated from the DNA. The V gene is TRDV1, the J gene TRDJ1; D tentatively reads TRDD2 or TRDD3 (8 bases each). Matching the DNA to germline supplied the J gene, which TCRdb does not give. V lost 0 bases, J lost 0 bases, and 41 bases lay in between. The length of the CDR3 is 26 residues. The germline gives CDR1 TSWWSYY, CDR2 QGS. Here the CDR3 DNA reads TGTGCTCTTGGGGAACTAGATTGGTTGGGGAGCTTCCTACGTACTGGGGGGACTCGGTACACCGATAAACTCATCTTT. This gives the protein CALGELDWLGSFLRTGGTRYTDKLIF.

This clone was recorded many times. A far larger clone is just one base off, so this is likely a read error. Different DNA sequences within this sample yield the same CDR3. This chain uses TRDV3 with TRDJ1, with a weak D call TRDD3 (5 bases). This CDR3 region has 15 residues. Germline-derived CDR1 and CDR2 are TVYSNPD and GDNSRS (reference sequence). The CDR3 protein is CALPAGTKGTDKLIF. In nucleotides, the CDR3 is TGTGCCTTGCCGGCGGGGACCAAGGGGACCGATAAGCTCATCTTT.

For this clone: With only one base between it and a far larger clone, this is likely a read error. The sample contains more than one DNA sequence encoding this CDR3. This chain connects TRDV3 to TRDJ1, with 12 bases fitting TRDD3. The germline V gene has CDR1 TVYSNPD and CDR2 GDNSRS (reference sequence). This CDR3 spans 16 amino acids. CDR3 in DNA: TGTGCCTTTGGTTACCGGTCTGGGGGATACGTCGATAAGCTCATCTTT. As protein: CAFGYRSGGYVDKLIF.

This clone was detected a few times. This likely came from a read error, as a far larger clone is one base away. Other DNA sequences in the same sample also yield this CDR3. The rearrangement links TRDV1 to TRDJ1, with 7 bases lining up with TRDD3. The J gene comes from matching the DNA to germline here; TCRdb lacks it. Germline CDR1 TSWWSYY, CDR2 QGS. Losses at the gene ends were 2 bases for V and 0 bases for J; bases not matched to a gene: 24. This CDR3 has 22 residues. The CDR3 here is CALGEVPTGPLWGSPYTDKLIF. CDR3 DNA sequence: TGTGCTCTTGGGGAAGTCCCTACGGGACCCCTCTGGGGGTCTCCGTACACCGATAAACTCATCTTT.

As for this clone: TCRdb's protein, taken from a much larger clone, differs from this DNA's translation at residue 9, likely owing to a read error; the protein displayed comes from the DNA. The chain couples TRDV2 to TRDJ2; D perhaps matches TRDD3 (6 bases). CDR1 and CDR2 (germline): GEAIGNYY, EKD. The CDR3 sequence is 19 residues long. V was trimmed by 0 bases and J by 0 bases, leaving 19 bases between them. In nucleotides, the CDR3 is TGTGCCTGTGACACCGTCTGGCTGGAGGATACATCTTTGACAGCACAACTCTTCTTT. Its protein is CACDTVWLEDTSLTAQLFF.

There are a few counts of this clone. Given a far larger clone just one base away, this is likely a sequencing read error. Other nucleotide sequences in the sample specify the same CDR3. This chain links TRDV1 with TRDJ1; 7 bases are shared with TRDD3. Because TCRdb records no J gene, it was assigned here through a match of the DNA to germline. Germline assignment: CDR1 TSWWSYY and CDR2 QGS. Unmatched junction bases numbered 11, after V lost 4 bases and J lost 0 bases. The CDR3 sequence is 17 residues long. The CDR3 DNA reads as TGTGCTCTTGGGGCCCTCCCCTGGGGGTCGTACACCGATAAACTCATCTTT. Translation: CALGALPWGSYTDKLIF.

This clone was counted ten times or more. This sequence joins TRDV1 and TRDJ1; 10 nucleotides align to TRDD3. The germline V gene encodes CDR1 TSWWSYY and CDR2 QGS. V trimming: 1 base; J trimming: 0 bases; junction bases outside the gene matches: 14. The length of the CDR3 is 20 residues. CDR3 sequence: CALGERYSGGYTANTDKLIF. CDR3 DNA sequence: TGTGCTCTTGGGGAACGGTATTCTGGGGGATATACGGCGAACACCGATAAACTCATCTTT.

For this clone: TCRdb's protein for this DNA is that of a much larger clone and differs from the translation at residue 4, likely a read error; the protein shown is the DNA translation. The rearrangement uses TRDV3 and TRDJ1, with D possibly being TRDD2 (9 bases). The J gene comes from matching the DNA to germline here; TCRdb lacks it. This CDR3 region has 21 residues. Trimming took off 2 bases at V and 1 base at J, with 35 bases between the two ends. Germline assignment: CDR1 TVYSNPD and CDR2 GDNSRS (reference sequence). CDR3 nucleotides: TGTGCCTTTGGTGAGCCTTCCTACTTGCTGGGGGACCCTCCTATCACCGATAAACTCATCTTT. Translated, it gives CAFGEPSYLLGDPPITDKLIF.

This clone was counted between two and nine times. This clone may be a read error of a much larger clone one base away. The same CDR3 arises from other DNA sequences in this sample as well. The chain joins TRDV1 to TRDJ2; 10 bases agree with TRDD3. As TCRdb names no J gene, one was assigned here on the basis of a DNA match to germline. With V trimmed by 1 base and J by 2 bases, 16 bases remained unmatched. The CDR3 runs 21 residues. CDR1 TSWWSYY and CDR2 QGS come from the germline V gene. The CDR3 region has the DNA TGTGCTCTTGGGGAACCGGATCCACTTCTGGGGGATAAGGGATTGACAGCACAACTCTTCTTT. It encodes CALGEPDPLLGDKGLTAQLFF.

This clone was seen a few times. A read error likely explains this, since a far larger clone differs by one base. Additional DNA sequences in this sample encode the identical CDR3. CDR3 DNA: TGTGCTCTTGGGGAGGAAGGGGCCTTCCCAATACTGGGGGATAGGTCGGATAAACTCATCTTT. Translating it yields CALGEEGAFPILGDRSDKLIF. The chain combines TRDV1 with TRDJ1; 11 bases are shared with TRDD3. TCRdb is silent on the J gene; assignment here came from matching the DNA to germline. The germline V gene has CDR1 TSWWSYY and CDR2 QGS. There are 21 residues in the CDR3. Germline trimming cut 3 bases from V and 5 bases from J; bases unmatched to any gene: 23.

This clone was counted only a few times. A read error likely explains why the TCRdb protein, taken from a much larger clone, differs from this DNA's translation at residue 4; the protein shown is translated from the DNA. The V call is TRDV1, the J call TRDJ1; 10 bases are shared with TRDD3. This CDR3 has 21 residues. Germline V gives CDR1 TSWWSYY, CDR2 QGS. The CDR3 DNA reads as TGTGCTCTTGAGGAAAAACGGCGTTGTTCTGGGGGATATGAAGGAACTTATAAACTCATCTTT. Its protein is CALEEKRRCSGGYEGTYKLIF.

As regards this clone: The mismatch at residue 15 between this DNA's translation and the TCRdb protein of a much larger clone likely reflects a read error; the protein shown is translated from the DNA. This chain joins TRDV1 and TRDJ1, with 9 bases matching TRDD3. TCRdb carries no J gene annotation; the J gene was assigned here by matching the DNA with germline. CDR3 size: 19 residues. CDR1 TSWWSYY and CDR2 QGS come from the germline V gene. The CDR3 DNA sequence: TGTGCTCTTGGGGAAAAGGCGATACTGGGGGAGATATACACCGTTAAACTCATCTTT. As protein: CALGEKAILGEIYTVKLIF.

As concerns this clone: A read error likely explains why the TCRdb protein, taken from a much larger clone, differs from this DNA's translation at residue 7; the protein shown is translated from the DNA. This chain links TRDV1 with TRDJ1; TRDD2 agrees at 9 bases. The CDR3 is 24 residues long. Germline V gives CDR1 TSWWSYY, CDR2 QGS. V shed 3 bases, J shed 0 bases, and the junction held 29 bases outside the gene matches. The CDR3 region is CALGDAIPSYQVLGDFGYTDKLIF. The CDR3 coding sequence is TGTGCTCTTGGGGATGCGATTCCTTCCTACCAGGTACTGGGTGACTTCGGGTACACCGATAAACTCATCTTT.

A word on this clone: A far larger clone is only one base removed, so a read error is likely. At the DNA level, this CDR3 is encoded by other sequences in the same sample as well. The chain joins TRDV1 to TRDJ1; 9 bases agree with TRDD3. The germline CDR1 and CDR2 sequences are TSWWSYY and QGS. V was pared by 3 bases and J by 4 bases, with 24 bases of the junction left unmatched. This CDR3 region has 21 residues. The CDR3 is CALGEGTLRPARWGISDKLIF. The CDR3, as DNA: TGTGCTCTTGGGGAGGGAACCCTTCGCCCTGCTAGATGGGGGATAAGCGATAAACTCATCTTT.

At least ten counts were recorded for this clone. Additional DNA sequences in this sample encode the identical CDR3. J is TRDJ1 and V is TRDV1, with 10 bases matching TRDD3. Germline CDR1 and CDR2: TSWWSYY and QGS. The V and J ends lost 0 bases and 10 bases, in that order; junction bases with no gene match: 8. This CDR3 spans 15 amino acids. CDR3 in amino acids: CALGELPRHWGILIF. The CDR3 DNA reads TGTGCTCTTGGGGAACTACCCCGTCACTGGGGGATACTCATCTTT.